This T cell receptor beta chain stems from a study of shared clonotypes between healthy human individuals. The repertoire was sequenced with immunoSEQ multiplex PCR; TCRdb's copy has only in-frame clones and lacks some. The sample gives about 680,000 clones, 90% to 95% of which show up once; approximately 24% is in the top ten. CD8 cells classed as naive were CD45RO-negative and positively selected for CCR7, excluding terminally differentiated effector memory CD45RA+ cells. Trimming took 3 bases from V and 2 from J, leaving 11 bases between them. The CDR3 consists of 14 residues. Germline values: CDR1 KGHSH, CDR2 LQKENI.

V gene TRBV18 combines with J gene TRBJ2-7; D could derive from TRBD1 or TRBD2 (5 bases each). The receptor was derived from a man aged 30 to 39 in good health. The sequenced material came from naive CD8+ T cells sorted from blood. Written as DNA, the CDR3 is TGTGCCAGCTCACCCCGGGACGCCACCTACGAGCAGTACTTC. It translates to CASSPRDATYEQYF.